This TCR beta chain was documented in a study of OX40 agonist ivuxolimab in advanced cancers. Describing the broader study: The costimulatory receptor OX40 (CD134) was targeted by ivuxolimab, a fully human IgG2 agonistic monoclonal antibody. The purpose of peripheral TCRbeta sequencing was to test whether ivuxolimab changed TCR sequence diversity and led to clonal T-cell expansion. Intravenous ivuxolimab was administered to patients every 2 weeks at six dose levels: 0.01, 0.1, 0.3, 1.5, 3 and 10 mg/kg. The paper covers the monotherapy dose-escalation part of the phase I ivuxolimab trial, which included N ≈ 50 patients. In the dose-escalation cohort, nearly 85% of patients were male, and the mean age was around 60 years with a range of roughly 23 to 79. Patients were allowed to have had prior anti-PD-1, anti-PD-L1 or anti-CTLA-4 therapy, and roughly 40% of the dose-escalation patients had been treated with checkpoint inhibitors. Among the approximately 50 dose-escalation patients, around 20 had hepatocellular carcinoma, about 15 melanoma, 9 renal cell carcinoma and 9 head and neck cancer. Partial responses occurred in three dose-escalation patients, of whom one had hepatocellular carcinoma and two had cutaneous melanoma.

The cysteine opens and the phenylalanine closes a CDR3 of 14 amino acids. Only CDR3 DNA is held: 42 bases, read in frame from base 1. The V end loses 3 bases and the J end loses 8 bases, and a stretch of 14 bases separates them. Looking up the germline V gene yields CDR1 MDHEN and CDR2 SYDVKM. Patients with a history of autoimmune disease or receiving systemic immunosuppression were excluded from the trial. In every dose cohort, peripheral blood was drawn for TCR sequencing at baseline, cycle 4 day 1, and cycle 7 day 1. The samples were drawn from a first-in-human, open-label, multicenter phase I dose-escalation trial of ivuxolimab. Adults with locally advanced or metastatic melanoma, renal cell, hepatocellular, or head and neck squamous cell carcinoma were enrolled in the trial. CD4+ and CD8+ T cells were sorted separately from peripheral blood before TCR sequencing. This clone was counted once. The clone's antigen remains unknown. No much larger clone exists at a distance of one base, and base qualities are not known.

On the study overall, not on this receptor specifically: Antigen specificity was not determined for the clonally expanded peripheral T cells. At doses of 0.1 to 3.0 mg/kg, clonal expansion of both CD4+ and CD8+ T cells in blood was seen between baseline and week 6. In partial responders in the 0.1-3.0 mg/kg groups, normalized peripheral clonal expansion was found to be among the lowest, especially among CD8+ T cells. Low levels of normalized T-cell clonal expansion were also shown by some nonresponding patients. After ivuxolimab, more expanded clones were found on average in CD8+ T cells than in CD4+ T cells.

Genomic DNA was extracted from sorted cells for sequencing of the TCRbeta CDR3 region. The immunoSEQ Assay was used to sequence the TCRbeta CDR3 regions. In TCRdb, the immuneACCESS table is reduced to in-frame sequences with V and J assigned. These tables do not hold every clone; where another copy was compared, an unresolved V gene accounts for under half, and the others remain unexplained. The sample contains about 46,000 clones, roughly nine tenths of them found a single time. The ten biggest clones cover over 4.5% of the sample. The chain is made from TRBV28 and TRBJ2-1, with TRBD2 perhaps the D gene, on 6 matching bases. The sequence came from an adult with an advanced solid tumor such as melanoma, head and neck, liver or kidney cancer. The sample was CD4+ or CD8+ T cells sorted from blood, taken in a trial of the OX40 agonist ivuxolimab. This receptor carries the CDR3 CASSLEGPRDEQFF. The nucleotide sequence reads as follows: TGTGCCAGCAGTTTGGAGGGCCCTAGGGATGAGCAGTTCTTC.